This T cell receptor (beta chain) came from a study of OX40 agonist ivuxolimab in advanced cancers. Whole-study results and caveats: Antigen specificity remained undetermined for the expanded peripheral T cells.

Systemic immunosuppression or autoimmune disease history was grounds to exclude patients. The protocol was immunoSEQ multiplex PCR, while the TCRdb copy is restricted to in-frame clones and leaves out a portion. The table records 95,000 or so clones, approximately 85% of them present only once. A remark on this clone: The antigen is undetermined.

Sample: CD4+ or CD8+ T cells sorted from blood, taken in a trial of the OX40 agonist ivuxolimab. The clonotype comes from an adult with an advanced solid tumor such as melanoma, head and neck, liver or kidney cancer.

CDR3 nucleotides: TGTGCCAGCAGGGGACGGGACCTAAATTCACCCCTCCACTTT. Amino acids: CASRGRDLNSPLHF. This chain uses TRBV6-6 with TRBJ1-6, with D possibly being TRBD1 (5 bases). The V gene lost 6 bases and the J gene lost 7 bases, with 13 bases spanning the gap. The CDR3 covers 14 residues. The germline gives CDR1 MNHNY, CDR2 SVGAGI (reference sequence).